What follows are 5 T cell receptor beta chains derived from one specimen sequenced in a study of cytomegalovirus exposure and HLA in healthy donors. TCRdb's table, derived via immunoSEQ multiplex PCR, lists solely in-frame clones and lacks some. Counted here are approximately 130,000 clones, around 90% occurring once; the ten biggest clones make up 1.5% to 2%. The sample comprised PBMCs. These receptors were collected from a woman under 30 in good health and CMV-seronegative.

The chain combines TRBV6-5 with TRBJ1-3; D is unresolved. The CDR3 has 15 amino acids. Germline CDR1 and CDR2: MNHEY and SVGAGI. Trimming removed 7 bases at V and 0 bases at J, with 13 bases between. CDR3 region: CASKIDILSGNTIYF. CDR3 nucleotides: TGTGCCAGCAAAATCGACATCCTCTCTGGAAACACCATATATTTT.

In DNA, the CDR3 is TGTGCCAGCACCAAAGGACAGCCGTCTGGGGCCAACGTCCTGACTTTC. Encoded protein: CASTKGQPSGANVLTF. The V call is TRBV28, the J call TRBJ2-6, with D possibly TRBD1 on 6 matching bases. There are 16 residues in the CDR3. Trimming cost V 7 bases and J 1 base, with 14 bases left between them. The germline V gene encodes CDR1 MDHEN and CDR2 SYDVKM.

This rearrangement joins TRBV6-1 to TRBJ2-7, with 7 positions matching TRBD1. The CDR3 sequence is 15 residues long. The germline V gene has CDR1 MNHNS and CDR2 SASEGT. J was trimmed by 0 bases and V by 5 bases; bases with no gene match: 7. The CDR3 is CASSKRGQPSYEQYF. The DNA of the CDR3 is TGTGCCAGCAGTAAACGGGGACAGCCCTCCTACGAGCAGTACTTC.

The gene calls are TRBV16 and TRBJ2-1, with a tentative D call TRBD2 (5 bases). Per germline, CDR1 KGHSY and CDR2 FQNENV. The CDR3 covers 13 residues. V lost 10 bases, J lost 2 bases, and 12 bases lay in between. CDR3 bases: TGTGCCACCTCAGGAGGTACCTACAATGAGCAGTTCTTC. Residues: CATSGGTYNEQFF.

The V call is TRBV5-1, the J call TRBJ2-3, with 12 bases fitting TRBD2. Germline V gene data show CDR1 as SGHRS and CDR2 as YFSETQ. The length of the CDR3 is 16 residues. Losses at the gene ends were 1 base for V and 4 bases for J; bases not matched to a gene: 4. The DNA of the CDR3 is TGCGCCAGCAGCTTGCGACTAGCGGGAGTGGCAGATACGCAGTATTTT. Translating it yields CASSLRLAGVADTQYF. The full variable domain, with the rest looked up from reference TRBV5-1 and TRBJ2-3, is KAGVTQTPRYLIKTRGQQVTLSCSPISGHRSVSWYQQTPGQGLQFLFEYFSETQRNKGNFPGRFSGRQFSNSRSEMNVSTLELGDSALYLCASSLRLAGVADTQYFGPGTRLTVL.